The present TCR beta chain was sequenced within a study of blood T cell repertoires in COVID-19. The CDR3 loop spans 14 amino acids. Germline CDR1 is LNHDA and CDR2 is SQIVND (reference sequence). Trimming took 5 bases from V and 4 from J; bases not matched to a gene: 2. Sequencing used immunoSEQ multiplex PCR; TCRdb keeps in-frame clones, though not all of them. The table includes about 110,000 clones, around 88% detected once. Worth noting for this clone: The sample contains more than one DNA sequence encoding this CDR3.

This TCR was recovered from a man between 50 and 59 years old with active or convalescent COVID-19. V and J are TRBV19 and TRBJ1-4; 9 positions agree with TRBD1. Sample: peripheral blood. The CDR3 coding sequence is TGTGCCAGTAGTTCGACAGGGGGTAATGAAAAACTGTTTTTT. Amino acids: CASSSTGGNEKLFF. Combining the CDR3 with reference TRBV19 and TRBJ1-4 gives the whole variable domain DGGITQSPKYLFRKEGQNVTLSCEQNLNHDAMYWYRQDPGQGLRLIYYSQIVNDFQKGDIAEGYSVSREKKESFPLTVTSAQKNPTAFYLCASSSTGGNEKLFFGSGTQLSVL.